These T cell receptor beta chains were read from a single sample in a study of STAT5B mutations in CD4+ large granular lymphocyte leukemia. The table came from immunoSEQ multiplex PCR; TCRdb's copy has only in-frame clones and leaves some out. The sample lists around 48,000 clones; 55% to 75% were seen once. Specimen: CD4+ T cells from blood buffy coats. The receptors were gathered from a human donor in good health. The CDR3 runs from the conserved cysteine through the conserved F or W. Each record gives: CDR3 protein, CDR3 DNA, CDR3 length, clone size, D gene, J gene, V gene. The D gene is left open where the match is weak. A clone size is listed for some rows: how often the clone was seen (once, few, many), or a class if it is expanded.

CASSRPTQPQHF TGTGCCAGCAGTCGACCGACTCAGCCCCAGCATTTT 12 few NA TRBJ1-5 TRBV2
CASSLVGVQETQYF TGTGCCAGCAGCTTGGTCGGCGTACAAGAGACCCAGTACTTC 14 NA NA TRBJ2-5 TRBV5-4
CASSSHEFGTQYF TGTGCCAGCAGTTCCCATGAGTTTGGTACGCAGTATTTT 13 NA NA TRBJ2-3 TRBV11-1
CASSRGTTIYNEQFF TGTGCCAGCAGCCGAGGGACTACAATATACAATGAGCAGTTCTTC 15 NA TRBD2 TRBJ2-1 TRBV5-8
CASSLGTSHNSPLHF TGTGCCAGCAGCCTAGGGACAAGCCATAATTCACCCCTCCACTTT 15 NA NA TRBJ1-6 TRBV7-9
CASTPEHKSDTIYF TGTGCCAGCACCCCAGAACATAAGAGCGACACCATATATTTT 14 NA NA TRBJ1-3 TRBV7-3
CSVRPSPGQGTEQYF TGCAGCGTCCGGCCAAGCCCGGGACAGGGCACGGAGCAGTACTTC 15 NA TRBD1 TRBJ2-7 TRBV29-1
CAWSPGTGGPGELFF TGTGCCTGGAGTCCCGGGACAGGGGGCCCCGGGGAGCTGTTTTTT 15 NA TRBD1 TRBJ2-2 TRBV30
CASSLVGEETQYF TGTGCCAGCAGCTTAGTCGGGGAAGAGACCCAGTACTTC 13 NA NA TRBJ2-5 TRBV7-9
CAIRADPWGTDTQYF TGTGCCATCAGGGCAGACCCTTGGGGCACAGATACGCAGTATTTT 15 NA NA TRBJ2-3 TRBV10-3
CASSSPRTGMSNEQFF TGTGCCAGCAGCTCCCCCCGGACGGGAATGAGCAATGAGCAGTTCTTC 16 NA NA TRBJ2-1 TRBV7-9
CASSLGGPSYNEQFF TGTGCCAGCAGCTTAGGGGGGCCTTCCTACAATGAGCAGTTCTTC 15 NA NA TRBJ2-1 TRBV7-9
CASSYRDEQYF TGTGCCAGCTCCTACAGGGACGAGCAGTACTTC 11 NA NA TRBJ2-7 TRBV7-2
CASSQTGDRGYTF TGTGCCAGCAGTCAGACAGGGGACCGTGGCTACACCTTC 13 NA TRBD1 TRBJ1-2 TRBV6-5
CASSLGGADSETQYF TGTGCCAGCAGCTTAGGGGGGGCCGATTCAGAGACCCAGTACTTC 15 NA NA TRBJ2-5 TRBV7-6
CASTESRDYPGVFF TGTGCCAGTACCGAGTCCCGGGACTACCCCGGAGTGTTTTTT 14 once NA TRBJ1-4 TRBV19
CASSPSTTTEKLFF TGTGCCAGCAGCCCTTCCACTACAACCGAAAAACTGTTTTTT 14 few NA TRBJ1-4 TRBV4-2
CASNIQGPYYGYTF TGTGCCAGCAACATACAGGGGCCTTACTATGGCTACACCTTC 14 once TRBD1 TRBJ1-2 TRBV6-5
CASSPRAEQFF TGTGCCAGCAGCCCCCGGGCAGAGCAGTTCTTC 11 NA NA TRBJ2-1 TRBV7-9
CASSFNNEQFF TGCGCCAGCAGCTTTAACAATGAGCAGTTCTTC 11 NA NA TRBJ2-1 TRBV5-1
CASGKSQETQYF TGTGCCAGCGGAAAGAGTCAAGAGACCCAGTACTTC 12 NA NA TRBJ2-5 TRBV7-8
CASIPPTGATEAFF TGTGCCAGCATCCCCCCTACAGGGGCTACTGAAGCTTTCTTT 14 once TRBD1 TRBJ1-1 TRBV28
CASSPFRSNEQFF TGTGCCAGCTCACCATTCCGTTCCAATGAGCAGTTCTTC 13 NA NA TRBJ2-1 TRBV18
CASSYLDKNSPLHF TGTGCCAGCAGTTACTTGGACAAGAATTCACCCCTCCACTTT 14 NA NA TRBJ1-6 TRBV6-5
CASTLGPAWDTQYF TGTGCCAGCACCCTGGGCCCGGCGTGGGATACGCAGTATTTT 14 NA NA TRBJ2-3 TRBV2
CASSPQTGGCYGYTF TGTGCCAGCTCACCCCAGACAGGCGGTTGCTATGGCTACACCTTC 15 few NA TRBJ1-2 TRBV18
CASDSGQGSFGSLYGYTF TGTGCCAGTGATTCCGGACAGGGTTCTTTCGGGAGTCTCTATGGCTACACCTTC 18 few TRBD1 TRBJ1-2 TRBV19
CTSQFPTAASSYNSPLHF TGTACCAGTCAATTTCCGACGGCAGCTAGCTCCTATAATTCACCCCTCCACTTT 18 NA NA TRBJ1-6 TRBV21-1
CATGTGKTGEQYF TGTGCCACAGGGACAGGTAAAACTGGCGAGCAGTACTTC 13 NA TRBD1 TRBJ2-7 TRBV10-3
CASSFWTSGNSEAFF TGCGCCAGCAGTTTCTGGACAAGCGGCAACTCTGAAGCTTTCTTT 15 NA NA TRBJ1-1 TRBV5-1
CASSPWTGDNEQFF TGTGCCAGCAGCCCGTGGACAGGGGACAATGAGCAGTTCTTC 14 NA TRBD1 TRBJ2-1 TRBV7-6
CSVGDRAYEQYF TGCAGCGTGGGGGACAGGGCCTACGAGCAGTACTTC 12 NA TRBD1 TRBJ2-7 TRBV29-1
CASRRGQMNTEAFF TGTGCCAGCAGGCGGGGACAGATGAACACTGAAGCTTTCTTT 14 few TRBD1 TRBJ1-1 TRBV2
CSVEVEFSYNEQFF TGCAGCGTTGAAGTCGAATTCTCCTACAATGAGCAGTTCTTC 14 NA NA TRBJ2-1 TRBV29-1
CASRTDKRNTGELFF TGTGCCAGTAGGACCGACAAACGGAACACCGGGGAGCTGTTTTTT 15 few NA TRBJ2-2 TRBV19
CASSPTGGGVITDTQYF TGTGCCAGCAGCCCTACCGGGGGGGGCGTGATCACAGATACGCAGTATTTT 17 NA TRBD2 TRBJ2-3 TRBV7-9
CSVPIPGQYF TGCAGTGTCCCGATCCCCGGGCAGTATTTT 10 NA NA TRBJ2-3 TRBV20-1
CASSDRGWTDDTQYF TGTGCCAGCAGTGATAGGGGGTGGACAGACGATACGCAGTATTTT 15 NA NA TRBJ2-3 TRBV6-1
CASSGGSNQPQHF TGTGCCAGCAGTGGGGGTAGCAATCAGCCCCAGCATTTT 13 few NA TRBJ1-5 TRBV6-1
CASSQSAYGYTF TGTGCCAGCAGCCAATCTGCGTATGGCTACACCTTC 12 NA NA TRBJ1-2 TRBV14
CASRSVRQSLSTEAFF TGTGCCAGCAGATCCGTAAGACAAAGTTTGAGCACTGAAGCTTTCTTT 16 NA NA TRBJ1-1 TRBV5-5
CATTGGNTGELFF TGTGCCACCACAGGGGGGAACACCGGGGAGCTGTTTTTT 13 NA TRBD1 TRBJ2-2 TRBV6-5
CASSFRLGGQVTDTQYF TGTGCCAGCAGCTTTCGCTTAGGGGGGCAGGTCACAGATACGCAGTATTTT 17 once NA TRBJ2-3 TRBV7-2
CASSPRLAGGYTGELFF TGTGCCAGCAGCCCCCGACTAGCGGGGGGGTACACCGGGGAGCTGTTTTTT 17 few TRBD2 TRBJ2-2 TRBV7-2
CASSGTGYETQYF TGTGCCAGCAGTGGTACAGGGTATGAGACCCAGTACTTC 13 NA NA TRBJ2-5 TRBV2
CASSILTGKLGGELFF TGTGCCAGTAGTATTCTGACGGGGAAGTTAGGCGGGGAGCTGTTTTTT 16 NA NA TRBJ2-2 TRBV19
CASNRVSYEQYF TGTGCCAGCAATAGGGTCTCCTACGAGCAGTACTTC 12 NA NA TRBJ2-7 TRBV28
CASSQSTDTQYF TGTGCCAGCAGCCAGAGCACAGATACGCAGTATTTT 12 NA NA TRBJ2-3 TRBV7-2
CASSLSTSGGARETQYF TGCGCCAGCAGCTTATCGACTAGCGGGGGGGCCCGGGAGACCCAGTACTTC 17 NA TRBD2 TRBJ2-5 TRBV5-1
CASSLIAAGGENIQYF TGTGCCAGCAGCTTAATTGCGGCGGGGGGCGAAAACATTCAGTACTTC 16 NA TRBD2 TRBJ2-4 TRBV7-3